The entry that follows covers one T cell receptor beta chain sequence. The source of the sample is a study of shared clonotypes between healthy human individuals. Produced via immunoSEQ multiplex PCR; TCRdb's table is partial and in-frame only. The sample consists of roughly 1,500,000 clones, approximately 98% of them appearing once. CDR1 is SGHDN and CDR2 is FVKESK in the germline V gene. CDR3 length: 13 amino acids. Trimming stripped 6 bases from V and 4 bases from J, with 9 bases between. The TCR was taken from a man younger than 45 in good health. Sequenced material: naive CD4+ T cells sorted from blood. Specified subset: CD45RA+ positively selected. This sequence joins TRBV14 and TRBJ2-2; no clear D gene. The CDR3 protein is CASRSISTGELFF. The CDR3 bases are TGTGCCAGCAGGTCGATTTCCACCGGGGAGCTGTTTTTT.